The text below deals with one T cell receptor beta chain. Its antigen is undetermined. Sequencing used immunoSEQ multiplex PCR; TCRdb keeps in-frame clones, though not all of them. The top ten clones hold about 5% of a sample with 55,000 to 65,000 clones, about 80% of them seen once. Time point noted: week 47, end of study. Doses of 300 ug of mutant IDH1 20-mer peptide were given with topical imiquimod. The data belong to a study of a mutant IDH1 vaccine in newly diagnosed glioma. Study summary: Patients got radiotherapy, temozolomide, or both beforehand, and most got both.

With 5 bases clipped from V and 7 bases from J, the junction kept 10 bases outside the gene matches. The CDR3 runs to 15 residues. The germline CDR1 and CDR2 sequences are MDHEN and SYDVKM. The source of this sequence is a man aged 50 to 59 with glioma. The rearrangement uses TRBV28 and TRBJ2-1; 8 bases are a match to TRBD2. The material was PBMCs, obtained from a glioma patient whose treatment included an IDH1 peptide vaccine. The CDR3 nucleotides are TGTGCCAGCAGTCTGGGACTAGGGGTGGGGAATGAGCAGTTCTTC. It yields the protein CASSLGLGVGNEQFF.